What follows describes a single T cell receptor beta chain. Its antigen is not identified. It was healthy bone marrow donors who served as donors. These data are taken from a study of cytomegalovirus exposure and HLA in healthy donors. Points from the study as a whole: When a later analysis compared HLA-associated TCR beta chains with equally common others, the HLA-associated chains turned out to be more clonally expanded and to have lower generation probabilities. Available immune exposure information was restricted to CMV serostatus only.

This CDR3 contains 11 residues. V was pared by 3 bases and J by 9 bases, with 9 bases between. Germline assignment: CDR1 SGHDT and CDR2 YYEEEE. Primers: 60 Vbeta forward and 13 Jbeta reverse. In the authors' methods: Approximately 10 million shared chains were among 65 million to 85 million unique TCR beta chains counted in a later analysis. Data came from immunoSEQ multiplex PCR; TCRdb stores just in-frame clones and leaves some out. That table is the source of V, J and clone size, and D and trimming were worked out from the DNA. The sample's table shows over 110,000 clones. The chain has TRBV5-6 and TRBJ1-1; D ambiguous. The sequenced sample was PBMCs. The receptor was isolated from a male donor in good health and CMV-seronegative. CDR3 loop: CASSWGGKAFF. The CDR3 bases are TGTGCCAGCAGCTGGGGAGGGAAAGCTTTCTTT.